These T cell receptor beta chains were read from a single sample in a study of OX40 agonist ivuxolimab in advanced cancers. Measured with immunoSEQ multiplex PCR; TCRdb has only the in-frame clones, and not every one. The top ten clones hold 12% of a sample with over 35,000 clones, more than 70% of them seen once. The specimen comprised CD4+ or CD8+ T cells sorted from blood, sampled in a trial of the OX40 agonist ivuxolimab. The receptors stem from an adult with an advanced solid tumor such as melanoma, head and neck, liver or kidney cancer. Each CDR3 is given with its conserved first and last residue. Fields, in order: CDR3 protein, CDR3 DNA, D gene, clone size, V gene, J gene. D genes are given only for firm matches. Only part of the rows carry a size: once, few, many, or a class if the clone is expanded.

CASTGVRTRGYTF	TGTGCCAGCACAGGGGTTCGAACTCGGGGCTACACCTTC	TRBD1	NA	TRBV18	TRBJ1-2
CASSPQGEAGTQYF	TGTGCCAGCAGCCCACAGGGGGAGGCGGGGACCCAGTACTTC	TRBD1	NA	TRBV5-6	TRBJ2-5
CASSYSTLQSDTQYF	TGTGCCAGCAGTTACTCGACCCTTCAATCAGATACGCAGTATTTT	NA	NA	TRBV6-5	TRBJ2-3
CASSYGQGAGEQYF	TGTGCCAGCAGTTACGGACAGGGGGCGGGTGAGCAGTACTTC	TRBD1	NA	TRBV6-5	TRBJ2-7
CATSPRGGANYGYTF	TGTGCCACCAGCCCCAGGGGGGGGGCTAACTATGGCTACACCTTC	TRBD1	NA	TRBV15	TRBJ1-2
CASGLVRAGSPLHF	TGTGCTAGTGGTTTGGTACGGGCAGGTTCACCCCTCCACTTT	NA	NA	TRBV12-5	TRBJ1-6
CASSRSGQLQETQYF	TGTGCCAGCAGCCGATCCGGACAGCTACAAGAGACCCAGTACTTC	NA	few	TRBV7-7	TRBJ2-5
CASSYSGSSYNEQFF	TGTGCCAGCAGTTATTCGGGGTCCTCCTACAATGAGCAGTTCTTC	NA	NA	TRBV6-5	TRBJ2-1
CASSPPDDIRVLNQPQHF	TGTGCCAGCAGCCCCCCCGACGACATCAGGGTACTCAATCAGCCCCAGCATTTT	NA	once	TRBV7-2	TRBJ1-5
CARQPESSYNEQFF	TGTGCCAGACAACCAGAGAGCTCCTACAATGAGCAGTTCTTC	NA	NA	TRBV19	TRBJ2-1
CASSQGSSWTTEAFF	TGCGCCAGCAGCCAAGGGTCTTCCTGGACCACTGAAGCTTTCTTT	NA	once	TRBV4-1	TRBJ1-1
CASSAGTTGQPQHF	TGTGCCAGCAGCGCCGGGACAACGGGTCAGCCCCAGCATTTT	NA	NA	TRBV9	TRBJ1-5
CATSSPQGAGETQYF	TGTGCCACCAGCAGCCCCCAGGGGGCGGGGGAGACCCAGTACTTC	TRBD1	NA	TRBV15	TRBJ2-5
CASSLSAYNEQFF	TGTGCCAGTAGCCTTAGCGCGTACAATGAGCAGTTCTTC	NA	once	TRBV19	TRBJ2-1
CASSLSGRLYNEQFF	TGTGCCAGCAGCTTAAGCGGAAGACTTTACAATGAGCAGTTCTTC	NA	once	TRBV7-3	TRBJ2-1
CASSPPRQGRAFF	TGTGCCAGCTCACCACCTAGGCAGGGCCGAGCTTTCTTT	NA	NA	TRBV18	TRBJ1-1
CASSVVKEPGELFF	TGTGCCAGCAGCGTAGTGAAGGAGCCCGGGGAGCTGTTTTTT	NA	NA	TRBV9	TRBJ2-2
CASSLVAGREAFF	TGTGCCAGCAGTTTAGTGGCGGGTCGTGAAGCTTTCTTT	NA	once	TRBV27	TRBJ1-1
CASSFGSAYEQYF	TGTGCCAGCAGTTTTGGTTCGGCCTACGAGCAGTACTTC	NA	NA	TRBV27	TRBJ2-7
CASSPDGQGAGYTEAFF	TGCGCCAGCAGCCCAGACGGACAGGGGGCGGGGTACACTGAAGCTTTCTTT	TRBD1	NA	TRBV5-1	TRBJ1-1
CASSKLRGAFAGELFF	TGTGCCAGCAGTAAGCTGAGGGGGGCTTTCGCCGGGGAGCTGTTTTTT	NA	NA	TRBV7-9	TRBJ2-2
CASSQEAPERGMNEQFF	TGCGCCAGCAGCCAAGAAGCCCCGGAGCGGGGTATGAATGAGCAGTTCTTC	TRBD2	NA	TRBV4-3	TRBJ2-1
CASSLNQGSDGGTQYF	TGTGCCAGCAGCTTAAACCAGGGGAGCGATGGGGGTACGCAGTATTTT	NA	few	TRBV7-9	TRBJ2-3
CASSYSGTGVYEQYF	TGTGCCAGCAGTTACTCGGGGACAGGGGTGTACGAGCAGTACTTC	TRBD1	NA	TRBV6-5	TRBJ2-7
CASSQDWLAGGTNNEQFF	TGCGCCAGCAGCCAAGATTGGTTGGCGGGGGGGACAAACAATGAGCAGTTCTTC	TRBD2	NA	TRBV4-3	TRBJ2-1
CASSQDGPGSYEQYF	TGCGCCAGCAGCCAAGATGGGCCGGGCTCCTACGAGCAGTACTTC	NA	NA	TRBV4-3	TRBJ2-7
CASSDRDTDNSPLHF	TGTGCCAGCAGCGACCGGGACACAGATAATTCACCCCTCCACTTT	NA	NA	TRBV9	TRBJ1-6
CASSKERANASTDTQYF	TGTGCCAGCAGCAAAGAGCGGGCAAACGCTAGCACAGATACGCAGTATTTT	NA	NA	TRBV21-1	TRBJ2-3
CASSVESTSGSFNEQFF	TGTGCCAGCAGTGTCGAATCGACTAGCGGGTCCTTCAATGAGCAGTTCTTC	TRBD2	NA	TRBV6-4	TRBJ2-1
CASSQVVGRGAARTEAFF	TGTGCCAGCAGCCAAGTAGTTGGGCGAGGGGCCGCGCGTACTGAAGCTTTCTTT	NA	NA	TRBV5-4	TRBJ1-1
CASSLTGGGSGPAKNIQYF	TGCGCCAGCAGCTTGACAGGGGGGGGGTCGGGGCCAGCCAAAAACATTCAGTACTTC	NA	few	TRBV5-1	TRBJ2-4
CASSLVAPRGAFF	TGTGCCAGCAGCTTAGTAGCCCCCCGAGGGGCTTTCTTT	NA	once	TRBV11-3	TRBJ1-1
CASSYRQGAHDTQYF	TGTGCCAGCAGTTATAGACAGGGGGCGCACGATACGCAGTATTTT	TRBD1	NA	TRBV7-9	TRBJ2-3